This TCR beta chain was captured by sequencing in a study of T cell responses to AZD1222 COVID-19 vaccine. General study findings and limits: Most donors were white British, females outnumbered males, and clonal diversity was possibly underestimated. At baseline, just a handful of AZD1222 recipients tested seropositive. Repertoires were obtained solely post-peak T cell response.

The germline CDR1 and CDR2 sequences are MNHNS and SASEGT. CDR3 length equals 14 residues. Trimming removed 0 bases from V and 5 bases from J, with 10 bases in between. Clones were sequenced by immunoSEQ multiplex PCR, and TCRdb holds only the in-frame ones, with some missing. The profile shows about 160,000 clones, roughly 90% of them singletons. Note on this clone: The antigen is not known.

The chain combines TRBV6-1 with TRBJ1-2, with D hard to call. Sequencing was performed on peripheral blood, taken on day 0 of AZD1222 vaccination. The TCR was taken from an adult in good health. The CDR3 loop is CASSEARAIYGYTF. Here the CDR3 DNA reads TGTGCCAGCAGTGAAGCAAGGGCGATATATGGCTACACCTTC.